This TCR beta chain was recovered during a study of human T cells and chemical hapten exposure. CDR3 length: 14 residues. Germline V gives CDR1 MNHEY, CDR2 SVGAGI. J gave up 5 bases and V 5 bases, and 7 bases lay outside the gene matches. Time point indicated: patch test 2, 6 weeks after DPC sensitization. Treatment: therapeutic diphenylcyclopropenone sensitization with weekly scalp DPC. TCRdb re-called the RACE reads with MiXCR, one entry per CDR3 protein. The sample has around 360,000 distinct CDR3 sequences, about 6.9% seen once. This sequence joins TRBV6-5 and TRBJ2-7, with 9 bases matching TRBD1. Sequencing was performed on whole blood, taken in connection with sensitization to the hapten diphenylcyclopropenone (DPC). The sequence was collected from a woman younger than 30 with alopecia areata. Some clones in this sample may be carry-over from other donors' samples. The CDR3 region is CASSRTGEDHEQYF. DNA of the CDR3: TGTGCCAGCAGTCGGACAGGGGAAGACCACGAGCAGTACTTC.